These 14 T cell receptor beta chains were sequenced from one sample in a study of blood T cells in healthy people across ages. PCR was performed a second time for about 7 to 11 cycles using a sample-barcoded 5' primer and a J-beta primer mix. TCRdb used MiXCR to reprocess the 5' RACE reads, holding one entry per CDR3 protein. In the table there are 550,000 to 750,000 distinct CDR3 sequences, roughly 20% of which are singletons. The sample consisted of blood. Every receptor here comes from an older man in good health.

This clonotype showed up just a few times. The chain links TRBV3-1 to TRBJ2-5, with TRBD1 matching over 7 bases. CDR3 size: 15 residues. Trimming removed 5 bases from V and 2 bases from J; junction bases left unmatched: 8. CDR1 is LGHDT, CDR2 YNNKEL, per germline (reference sequence). The chain's CDR3 is CASSFAGTAQETQYF. The CDR3 bases are TGTGCCAGCAGCTTCGCCGGGACAGCTCAAGAGACCCAGTACTTC.

The sample holds a few counts of this clonotype. The gene calls are TRBV5-4 and TRBJ2-3; D not resolved. The V end was cut by 4 bases, the J end by 3 bases, with 9 bases between. The germline gives CDR1 SGHNT, CDR2 YYREEE (reference sequence). CDR3 length equals 13 residues. CDR3 sequence: CASSAVFTDTQYF. CDR3 nucleotides: TGTGCCAGCAGCGCGGTGTTTACAGATACGCAGTATTTT.

This chain links TRBV6-5 with TRBJ2-7, with TRBD1 identical over 9 bases. J lost 6 bases, V lost 5 bases, and 5 bases had no gene match. Germline V CDR1 and CDR2: MNHEY, SVGAGI. This CDR3 region has 13 residues. The CDR3 nucleotides read TGTGCCAGCAGTAATCCGACAGGGGGCGAGCAGTACTTC. Residues: CASSNPTGGEQYF.

This clonotype has just a few counts. The chain couples TRBV7-9 to TRBJ2-3; a possible D gene is TRBD2 (5 bases). The V end lost 3 bases, the J end lost 0 bases, and 10 bases lay between the germline ends. Germline-derived CDR1 and CDR2 are SEHNR and FQNEAQ (reference sequence). The CDR3 has 15 residues. The CDR3 nucleotides read TGTGCCAGCAGCTTGAGCCGCGGGAGCACAGATACGCAGTATTTT. Translating it yields CASSLSRGSTDTQYF.

The rearrangement joins TRBV4-1 to TRBJ1-4, with a weak D call TRBD1 (5 bases). V was cut by 0 bases and J by 5 bases, with 13 bases left in between. Germline CDR1 reads MGHRA; CDR2 reads YSYEKL. The CDR3 length is 16 residues. CDR3 residues: CASSQDPGQGNEKLFF. In nucleotides, the CDR3 is TGCGCCAGCAGCCAAGATCCAGGGCAAGGCAATGAAAAACTGTTTTTT.

J is TRBJ1-1 and V is TRBV12-3 or TRBV12-4; D possibly corresponds to TRBD1 (5 bases). The CDR3 runs to 15 residues. Trimming removed 8 bases at V and 2 bases at J, with 18 bases between. The chain's CDR3 is CASWGVLEANTEAFF. Here the CDR3 DNA reads TGTGCCAGCTGGGGGGTCCTGGAGGCCAACACTGAAGCTTTCTTT.

The J gene is TRBJ1-3, the V gene TRBV12-3 or TRBV12-4, with D uncertain. V was shortened by 3 bases and J by 3 bases, with 3 bases between the two germline ends. CDR3 length: 12 residues. The CDR3 sequence: CASSFCGNTIYF. In DNA form, the CDR3 reads TGTGCCAGCAGTTTCTGTGGAAACACCATATATTTT.

This clonotype was detected a few times. This chain links TRBV7-2 with TRBJ2-3; 12 positions match TRBD2. Trimming removed 4 bases from V and 3 bases from J; junction bases left unmatched: 8. CDR3 length: 17 amino acids. The germline V gene encodes CDR1 SGHTA and CDR2 FQGNSA. The DNA of the CDR3 is TGTGCCAGCAGCTCCCGCCTAGCGGGAGGGAGGACAGATACGCAGTATTTT. Translating gives CASSSRLAGGRTDTQYF.

This clonotype was detected only a few times. As DNA, the CDR3 is TGCAGTGCTAGTAAGAGTGGGAGAAATCAGCCCCAGCATTTT. This translates into CSASKSGRNQPQHF. The chain joins TRBV20-1 to TRBJ1-5; D ambiguous. CDR1 and CDR2 (germline): DFQATT, SNEGSKA (reference sequence). Trimming pared 3 bases from V and 4 bases from J, leaving 13 bases between. CDR3 length equals 14 residues.

The rearrangement uses TRBV6-5 and TRBJ1-1, with TRBD1 identical over 9 bases. J lost 1 base, V lost 6 bases, and 3 bases had no gene match. This CDR3 has 14 residues. The germline gives CDR1 MNHEY, CDR2 SVGAGI. The CDR3, as DNA: TGTGCCAGCAGCCGGGACAGGGAGAACACTGAAGCTTTCTTT. Translating it yields CASSRDRENTEAFF.

The V call is TRBV20-1, the J call TRBJ2-1; TRBD2 agrees at 11 bases. Per germline, CDR1 DFQATT and CDR2 SNEGSKA (reference sequence). The CDR3 is 13 residues long. The trim removed 3 bases at V and 8 bases at J, leaving 3 bases unmatched. CDR3 residues: CSARGLADYEQFF. For the CDR3, the DNA is TGCAGTGCTAGGGGACTAGCGGATTATGAGCAGTTCTTC.

CDR3 residues: CASSLEPAQETQYF. DNA of the CDR3: TGCGCCAGCAGCTTGGAGCCAGCACAAGAGACCCAGTACTTC. This chain uses TRBV5-1 with TRBJ2-5, with unresolved D. Germline V gives CDR1 SGHRS, CDR2 YFSETQ. The CDR3 runs 14 residues. Trimming removed 0 bases from V and 2 bases from J, with 8 bases in between.

In DNA, the CDR3 is TGTGCCAGCAGGCCTGGACAGTTTAACTATGGCTACACCTTC. Its translation is CASRPGQFNYGYTF. The chain combines TRBV28 with TRBJ1-2; TRBD1 might be the D (6 bases). V was trimmed by 6 bases and J by 1 base, leaving 12 bases between them. CDR1 MDHEN and CDR2 SYDVKM come from the germline V gene. The CDR3 runs 14 residues.

The chain has TRBV12-3 or TRBV12-4 and TRBJ2-3; TRBD2 matches 7 bases. The CDR3 sequence is 17 residues long. The J segment lost 0 bases and the V segment lost 10 bases, leaving 16 bases of the junction unmatched. The CDR3 spells CATKQASGIASTDTQYF. The CDR3 DNA reads TGTGCCACCAAGCAGGCTAGCGGCATTGCTAGCACAGATACGCAGTATTTT.